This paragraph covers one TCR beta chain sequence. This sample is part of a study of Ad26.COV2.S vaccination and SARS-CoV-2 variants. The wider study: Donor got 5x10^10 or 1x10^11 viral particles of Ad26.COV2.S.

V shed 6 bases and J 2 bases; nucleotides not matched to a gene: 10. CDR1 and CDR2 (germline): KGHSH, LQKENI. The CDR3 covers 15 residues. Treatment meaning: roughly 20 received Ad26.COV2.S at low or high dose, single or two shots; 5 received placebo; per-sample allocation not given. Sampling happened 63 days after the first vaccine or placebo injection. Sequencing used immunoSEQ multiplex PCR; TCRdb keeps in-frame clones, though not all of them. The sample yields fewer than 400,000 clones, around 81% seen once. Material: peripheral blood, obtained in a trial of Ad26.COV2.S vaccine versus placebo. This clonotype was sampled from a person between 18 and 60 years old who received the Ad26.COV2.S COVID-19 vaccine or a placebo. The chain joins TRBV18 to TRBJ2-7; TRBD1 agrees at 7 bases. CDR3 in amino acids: CASSPNSGTAYEQYF. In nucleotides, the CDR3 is TGTGCCAGCTCCCCTAATTCCGGGACAGCCTACGAGCAGTACTTC.